Below, 25 T cell receptor beta chains from the same sample are listed, as sequenced in a study of shared clonotypes between healthy human individuals (dated by TCRdb to between 2020 and 2021). Library prep was done by the immunoSEQ multiplex PCR assay. This immuneACCESS table, as held by TCRdb, lists in-frame sequences with V and J called but not all clones. Of the missing ones, under half trace to an unresolved V gene in checked studies; the others have no known cause. The sample table lists about 480,000 clones, about three quarters of them with a count of one. The ten most abundant clones make up under 15% of the sample. Sequencing input: PBMCs. The receptors originated from a woman between 40 and 55 years old in good health. Some clones in this sample may be carry-over from other donors' samples.

This rearrangement joins TRBV5-4 to TRBJ1-4, with a tentative D call TRBD1 (5 bases). The germline V gene has CDR1 SGHNT and CDR2 YYREEE (reference sequence). V was cut by 3 bases and J by 5 bases, with 11 bases left in between. The CDR3 has 14 residues. This chain's CDR3 is CASSSRAGNEKLFF. The CDR3 region has the DNA TGTGCCAGCAGCTCCCGTGCAGGGAATGAAAAACTGTTTTTT. The full variable domain, its missing parts supplied by reference TRBV5-4 and TRBJ1-4, is ETGVTQSPTHLIKTRGQQVTLRCSSQSGHNTVSWYQQALGQGPQFIFQYYREEENGRGNFPPRFSGLQFPNYSSELNVNALELDDSALYLCASSSRAGNEKLFFGSGTQLSVL.

CDR3 in amino acids: CASRSPGTGELFF. The CDR3 DNA sequence: TGTGCCAGCAGGTCCCCGGGCACCGGGGAGCTGTTTTTT. This sequence joins TRBV28 and TRBJ2-2; D is uncertain. V lost 6 bases and J lost 4, with 9 bases in between. The V gene's germline CDR1 is MDHEN and CDR2 SYDVKM. This CDR3 contains 13 residues.

The chain is built from TRBV4-2 and TRBJ2-7; the match to TRBD2 covers 11 bases. From germline, CDR1 is LGHNA and CDR2 YNFKEQ. The V segment lost 0 bases and the J segment 4 bases; nucleotides outside the gene matches: 8. There are 17 residues in the CDR3. CDR3 loop: CASSQEPPGLAVYEQYF. The CDR3 bases are TGTGCCAGCAGCCAAGAACCTCCGGGACTAGCGGTTTACGAGCAGTACTTC.

This rearrangement joins TRBV5-1 to TRBJ2-2; 8 nucleotides match TRBD2. The V segment lost 6 bases and the J segment 7 bases; nucleotides outside the gene matches: 8. In germline, CDR1 is SGHRS, CDR2 YFSETQ. This CDR3 has 14 amino acids. The CDR3 protein is CASTDSGSNGELFF. The CDR3 DNA follows: TGCGCCAGCACCGACAGCGGGAGTAACGGGGAGCTGTTTTTT.

This chain connects TRBV5-1 to TRBJ1-2; 9 positions match TRBD1. Looked up from germline, CDR1 is SGHRS and CDR2 is YFSETQ. The CDR3 has 14 residues. Trimming cost V 4 bases and J 2 bases; bases outside gene matches: 3. The CDR3 DNA sequence: TGCGCCAGCAGCCGGACAGGGGCGAACTATGGCTACACCTTC. This codes for CASSRTGANYGYTF.

This chain links TRBV2 with TRBJ2-1; TRBD2 might be the D (5 bases). Deletions cut 3 bases from V and 8 bases from J, with 14 bases between. The germline V gene encodes CDR1 SNHLY and CDR2 FYNNEI. This CDR3 spans 14 amino acids. The CDR3 loop reads CASSELDPGDEQFF. CDR3 sequence (DNA): TGTGCCAGCAGTGAGTTGGACCCCGGGGATGAGCAGTTCTTC.

The rearrangement uses TRBV4-2 and TRBJ2-3; the match to TRBD2 covers 10 bases. Germline V gene lookup returns CDR1 LGHNA and CDR2 YNFKEQ. The CDR3 covers 16 residues. J gave up 2 bases and V 2 bases, and 4 bases lay outside the gene matches. CDR3 residues: CASSQIAGGPTDTQYF. DNA for the CDR3: TGTGCCAGCAGCCAAATAGCGGGAGGCCCCACAGATACGCAGTATTTT.

The chain links TRBV25-1 to TRBJ2-2; D gene uncertain. CDR1 MGHDK and CDR2 SYGVNS come from the germline V gene. V shed 5 bases and J shed 8 bases, with 9 bases lying between them. The CDR3 is made up of 12 amino acids. CDR3 protein: CASSTYKGELFF. CDR3 nucleotide sequence: TGTGCCAGCAGTACCTATAAAGGGGAGCTGTTTTTT. Using reference TRBV25-1 and TRBJ2-2 for the parts outside the CDR3, the full variable domain is EADIYQTPRYLVIGTGKKITLECSQTMGHDKMYWYQQDPGMELHLIHYSYGVNSTEKGDLSSESTVSRIRTEHFPLTLESARPSHTSQYLCASSTYKGELFFGEGSRLTVL.

The gene calls are TRBV28 and TRBJ2-7; 7 nucleotides line up with TRBD2. Trimming took 2 bases from V and 4 from J; bases not matched to a gene: 5. Looked up from germline, CDR1 is MDHEN and CDR2 is SYDVKM. The CDR3 runs 14 residues. The CDR3 bases are TGTGCCAGCAGTTTAGCGGGAGAGGTTTACGAGCAGTACTTC. Translation: CASSLAGEVYEQYF. Full variable domain (missing parts from reference TRBV28 and TRBJ2-7): DVKVTQSSRYLVKRTGEKVFLECVQDMDHENMFWYRQDPGLGLRLIYFSYDVKMKEKGDIPEGYSVSREKKERFSLILESASTNQTSMYLCASSLAGEVYEQYFGPGTRLTVT.

This rearrangement joins TRBV5-8 to TRBJ2-5; 7 bases agree with TRBD1. CDR3 length equals 18 residues. V shed 0 bases and J 4 bases; nucleotides not matched to a gene: 15. Germline-derived CDR1 and CDR2 are SGHTS and YDEGEE. The CDR3 DNA reads as TGTGCCAGCAGCTTGGTCCCTACGGGACAGTGGTTTGGAGAGACCCAGTACTTC. Translation: CASSLVPTGQWFGETQYF.

This clone was observed at least ten times. This CDR3 reads CASSLDGAQEQPQHF. CDR3 nucleotides: TGCGCCAGCAGCCTTGACGGGGCACAGGAGCAGCCCCAGCATTTT. The gene calls are TRBV4-1 and TRBJ1-5; perhaps TRBD1 as D (5 bases). The V and J ends lost 4 bases and 7 bases respectively, with 17 bases between them. Germline values: CDR1 MGHRA, CDR2 YSYEKL. The CDR3 has 15 amino acids.

The chain links TRBV9 to TRBJ2-1; 12 nucleotides match TRBD2. In germline, CDR1 is SGDLS, CDR2 YYNGEE. V dropped 0 bases and J dropped 7; count of bases not matched to a gene: 5. CDR3 length: 16 amino acids. The CDR3 sequence: CASSVGATSGRNEQFF. The CDR3 bases are TGTGCCAGCAGCGTAGGAGCGACTAGCGGGAGAAATGAGCAGTTCTTC.

This rearrangement joins TRBV6-5 to TRBJ2-7; D is ambiguous. In germline, CDR1 is MNHEY, CDR2 SVGAGI. This CDR3 is 13 amino acids long. The V and J ends lost 7 bases and 2 bases respectively, with 12 bases between them. In DNA, the CDR3 is TGTGCCAGCATCCAGTGGGCACCCTACGAGCAGTACTTC. As protein: CASIQWAPYEQYF.

About this clone itself: A far larger clone is one base from this, pointing to a likely read error. This sequence joins TRBV5-6 and TRBJ1-2; TRBD1 agrees at 9 bases. This CDR3 spans 16 amino acids. CDR1 SGHDT and CDR2 YYEEEE come from the germline V gene. J was trimmed by 2 bases and V by 3 bases; bases with no gene match: 8. The CDR3 region is CASSYLGQGLNYGYTF. CDR3 coding DNA: TGTGCCAGCAGCTATTTGGGACAGGGATTGAACTATGGCTACACCTTC.

CDR3 coding DNA: TGTGCCAGCAGCTCCCGCGGGGCGGGTAGCACTGAAGCTTTCTTT. Protein: CASSSRGAGSTEAFF. The chain employs TRBV7-2 and TRBJ1-1; possible D gene TRBD1, 5 bases. Germline assignment: CDR1 SGHTA and CDR2 FQGNSA. This CDR3 region has 15 residues. V was pared by 4 bases and J by 4 bases, with 16 bases between.

The chain has TRBV28 and TRBJ1-1; 12 nucleotides align to TRBD1. The CDR3 consists of 16 residues. CDR1 and CDR2 (germline): MDHEN, SYDVKM. The junction had 10 bases not matched to a gene; V was cut back by 5 bases and J by 6 bases. CDR3 amino acids: CASSIPPGQGAAEAFF. In DNA form, the CDR3 reads TGTGCCAGCAGTATACCACCGGGACAGGGGGCTGCTGAAGCTTTCTTT.

V usage is TRBV19 and J usage is TRBJ1-1; TRBD1 is a possible D gene (5 bases). The CDR3 runs 13 residues. Trimming stripped 10 bases from V and 1 base from J, with 13 bases between. Germline V gives CDR1 LNHDA, CDR2 SQIVND (reference sequence). Written as DNA, the CDR3 is TGTGCCACCCAAACAGGCCGGAACACTGAAGCTTTCTTT. This translates into CATQTGRNTEAFF.

A remark on this clone: At one end the junction does not follow the germline gene, possibly because of a read error. The genes are TRBV15 and TRBJ2-3; TRBD2 matches 11 bases. The germline CDR1 and CDR2 sequences are LNHNV and YYDKDF (reference sequence). The CDR3 is 19 amino acids. The CDR3 bases are TGTGCCACCAGCGGAGATCTAGCGGGAGGCCTCGGGAGCACAGATACGCAGTATTTT. This sequence encodes CATSGDLAGGLGSTDTQYF.

This rearrangement joins TRBV6-1 to TRBJ2-7; 7 positions agree with TRBD2. Germline V lookup: CDR1 MNHNS, CDR2 SASEGT. The CDR3 sequence is 14 residues long. The junction had 12 bases not matched to a gene; V was cut back by 8 bases and J by 5 bases. The CDR3 bases are TGTGCCAGCCTACCTCCCAATGGGGGGGACGAGCAGTACTTC. Encoded protein: CASLPPNGGDEQYF.

The chain employs TRBV7-3 and TRBJ2-7; TRBD2 agrees at 9 bases. This CDR3 region has 14 residues. Germline loops: CDR1 SGHTA, CDR2 FQGTGA. The ends lost 3 bases at V and 2 bases at J; junction bases unmatched: 2. The DNA for the CDR3 is TGTGCCAGCAGCTTGACTAGCGGCACCTACGAGCAGTACTTC. It codes for CASSLTSGTYEQYF. The full variable domain, with the rest looked up from reference TRBV7-3 and TRBJ2-7, is GAGVSQTPSNKVTEKGKYVELRCDPISGHTALYWYRQSLGQGPEFLIYFQGTGAADDSGLPNDRFFAVRPEGSVSTLKIQRTERGDSAVYLCASSLTSGTYEQYFGPGTRLTVT.

The chain joins TRBV7-2 to TRBJ1-1, with a tentative D call TRBD1 (6 bases). The CDR3 length is 15 residues. CDR1 is SGHTA, CDR2 FQGNSA, per germline. The V and J ends lost 5 bases and 0 bases respectively, with 13 bases between them. CDR3 region: CASSRDTNMNTEAFF. The CDR3 DNA reads TGTGCCAGCAGCCGGGACACCAACATGAACACTGAAGCTTTCTTT.

This clone appeared a single time. The chain couples TRBV9 to TRBJ2-1; 11 bases fit TRBD2. The CDR3 length is 17 residues. The germline gives CDR1 SGDLS, CDR2 YYNGEE. J lost 6 bases, V lost 3 bases, and 11 bases had no gene match. CDR3 sequence (DNA): TGTGCCAGCAGCGACGTAGCGGGAGGGTTTCCTGTCAATGAGCAGTTCTTC. This encodes CASSDVAGGFPVNEQFF.

The J gene is TRBJ2-2, the V gene TRBV18, with D perhaps given as TRBD1 or TRBD2 (5 bases each). V dropped 3 bases and J dropped 6 bases, with 14 bases sitting between them. CDR1 and CDR2 from the germline V gene are KGHSH and LQKENI. The CDR3 totals 15 residues. The DNA of the CDR3 is TGTGCCAGCTCACCCAGGGACGACACTGCCGGGGAGCTGTTTTTT. Amino acids: CASSPRDDTAGELFF.

In this sample, this clone turned up a few times. The rearrangement links TRBV6-1 to TRBJ2-5; 9 bases map to TRBD2. The CDR3 totals 17 residues. The germline V gene has CDR1 MNHNS and CDR2 SASEGT. J was trimmed by 4 bases and V by 4 bases; bases with no gene match: 13. The CDR3 sequence is CASSGASGTGLRETQYF. DNA for the CDR3: TGTGCCAGCAGTGGGGCTAGCGGGACGGGTCTGAGAGAGACCCAGTACTTC.

V is TRBV7-9 and J is TRBJ1-5, with 7 bases that match TRBD1. J was trimmed by 3 bases and V by 4 bases; bases with no gene match: 12. This CDR3 region has 17 residues. Germline assignment: CDR1 SEHNR and CDR2 FQNEAQ (reference sequence). The CDR3 sequence is CASSSGRDSLNNQPQHF. The CDR3 region has the DNA TGTGCCAGCAGCTCCGGCCGGGACAGCCTAAACAATCAGCCCCAGCATTTT. Based on the CDR3 plus reference TRBV7-9 and TRBJ1-5, the full variable domain is DTGVSQNPRHKITKRGQNVTFRCDPISEHNRLYWYRQTLGQGPEFLTYFQNEAQLEKSRLLSDRFSAERPKGSFSTLEIQRTEQGDSAMYLCASSSGRDSLNNQPQHFGDGTRLSIL.